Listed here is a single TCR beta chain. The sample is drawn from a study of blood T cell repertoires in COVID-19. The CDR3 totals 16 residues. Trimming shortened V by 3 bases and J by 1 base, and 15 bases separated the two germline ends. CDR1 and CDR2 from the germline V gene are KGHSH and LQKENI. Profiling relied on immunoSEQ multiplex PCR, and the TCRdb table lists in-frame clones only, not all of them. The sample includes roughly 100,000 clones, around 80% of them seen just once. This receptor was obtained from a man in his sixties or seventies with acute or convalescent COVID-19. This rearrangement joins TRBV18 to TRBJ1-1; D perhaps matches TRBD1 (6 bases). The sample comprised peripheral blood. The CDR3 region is CASSPLSTGTNTEAFF. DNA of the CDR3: TGTGCCAGCTCACCCCTATCGACAGGTACGAACACTGAAGCTTTCTTT.